This paragraph covers one T cell receptor (beta chain) sequence. The sample contains more than one DNA sequence encoding this CDR3. There are 14 residues in the CDR3. V gave up 0 bases and J gave up 4 bases; unmatched junction bases: 0. CDR1 is ENHRY, CDR2 SYGVKD, per germline. The sample originates from a study of shared clonotypes between healthy human individuals. Sequencing was performed with immunoSEQ multiplex PCR; in TCRdb, only in-frame clones are kept and a portion is missing. The sample has 2 million to 2.5 million clones, 85% to 95% seen once. The sequenced sample was naive CD4+ T cells from PBMCs. Subset: CD45RA+ positively selected. The gene calls are TRBV10-3 and TRBJ2-1, with 7 bases fitting TRBD2. The source of this sequence is a man younger than 30 in good health. Some clones in this sample may be carry-over from other donors' samples. This CDR3 is CAISESGGYNEQFF. For the CDR3, the DNA is TGTGCCATCAGTGAGTCGGGAGGGTACAATGAGCAGTTCTTC.